This TCR beta chain was recovered during a study of cytotoxic CD8 clonotypes in ibrutinib-treated CLL. Study-wide results and limits: Sustained-remission and progressing patients had different sampling times. At the start, clonality exceeded age-matched healthy donors and followed circulating CD8+ T-cell counts. Clonotypes that were public were uncommon, and they contracted or stayed stable on treatment.

On this clone itself: Its antigen is unidentified.

The V segment lost 8 bases and the J segment 0 bases; nucleotides outside the gene matches: 3. The CDR3 consists of 14 residues. Germline V lookup: CDR1 SGHTA, CDR2 FQGNSA. Generated by immunoSEQ multiplex PCR, the TCRdb table keeps only in-frame clones and is missing some. The sample carries some 160,000 clones, roughly four fifths recorded once. This TCR was recovered from a human donor with chronic lymphocytic leukemia. This specimen consisted of PBMCs, obtained after 12 months of ibrutinib treatment. The chain uses TRBV7-2 and TRBJ1-1, with 10 nucleotides matching TRBD1. The CDR3 reads CASGQGGLNTEAFF. The DNA for the CDR3 is TGTGCCAGCGGACAGGGGGGCTTGAACACTGAAGCTTTCTTT.